One and the same sample provided the 32 T cell receptor beta chains below, sequenced in a study of response to subunit inactivated influenza vaccine. TCRdb used MiXCR to reprocess the RT-PCR reads, holding one entry per CDR3 protein. This table has hundreds of thousands of distinct CDR3 sequences, 7.6% appearing once. The sample in question was PBMCs from blood, obtained around 25 months after vaccination. These receptors all come from a man aged 50 to 69 who received an inactivated influenza vaccine.

There are a few counts of this clonotype. V and J are TRBV12-3 or TRBV12-4 and TRBJ1-2; 11 bases are a match to TRBD1. The V gene end was trimmed by 6 bases and the J gene end by 4 bases; junction bases not matched to a gene: 13. The CDR3 consists of 17 residues. The CDR3 sequence is CASSLRTGGGSGYGYTF. For the CDR3, the DNA is TGTGCCAGCAGCCTCCGGACAGGGGGCGGCTCTGGCTATGGCTACACCTTC.

This clonotype was counted only a few times. J is TRBJ2-7 and V is TRBV20-1, with D tentatively TRBD2 (6 bases). This CDR3 region has 16 residues. Trimming removed 0 bases from V and 5 bases from J, with 20 bases in between. Per the germline V gene, CDR1 is DFQATT and CDR2 is SNEGSKA (reference sequence). The CDR3 here is CSARDFGTPVVDEQYF. In DNA, the CDR3 is TGCAGTGCTAGAGACTTTGGGACTCCCGTAGTCGACGAGCAGTACTTC.

This clonotype came up a few times. The chain has TRBV3-1 and TRBJ2-5; 9 bases map to TRBD1. J lost 2 bases, V lost 3 bases, and 10 bases had no gene match. Germline V CDR1 and CDR2: LGHDT, YNNKEL (reference sequence). The CDR3 extends over 17 amino acids. The DNA for the CDR3 is TGTGCCAGCAGCCAGAGAGACAGGGGGAGAGGACAAGAGACCCAGTACTTC. The encoded protein is CASSQRDRGRGQETQYF.

The table lists this clonotype with a few counts. The rearrangement joins TRBV20-1 to TRBJ2-3; 13 nucleotides match TRBD2. V gave up 5 bases and J gave up 3 bases; unmatched junction bases: 5. The CDR3 has 15 residues. Germline V lookup: CDR1 DFQATT, CDR2 SNEGSKA (reference sequence). The CDR3 bases are TGCAGTGCTGCCGGGACTAGCGGGACGACAGATACGCAGTATTTT. As protein: CSAAGTSGTTDTQYF.

Only a few counts were recorded for this clonotype. This chain joins TRBV5-6 and TRBJ2-4, with a weak D call TRBD2 (6 bases). V was pared by 6 bases and J by 4 bases, with 11 bases between. CDR1 and CDR2 from the germline V gene are SGHDT and YYEEEE. CDR3 length equals 13 residues. In DNA form, the CDR3 reads TGTGCCAGCACCGGGACTGGGAAAAACATTCAGTACTTC. It specifies CASTGTGKNIQYF.

This clonotype has just a few counts. The rearrangement uses TRBV12-3 or TRBV12-4 and TRBJ2-5; D remains ambiguous. Trimming shortened V by 4 bases and J by 3 bases, and 9 bases separated the two germline ends. The CDR3 is made up of 13 amino acids. The CDR3 DNA sequence: TGTGCCAGCAGTTATAGGACGGAAGAGACCCAGTACTTC. Residues: CASSYRTEETQYF.

A few counts support this clonotype. This chain uses TRBV18 with TRBJ2-5; D possibly corresponds to TRBD1 (6 bases). The CDR3 has 14 residues. Trimming cost V 2 bases and J 5 bases, with 12 bases left between them. Germline V gene data show CDR1 as KGHSH and CDR2 as LQKENI. This chain's CDR3 is CASSPTGSWETQYF. CDR3 DNA: TGTGCCAGCTCACCAACAGGGTCATGGGAGACCCAGTACTTC.

The CDR3 protein is CSATRTANQPQHF. CDR3 bases: TGCAGTGCGACCAGGACAGCTAATCAGCCCCAGCATTTT. The genes are TRBV20-1 and TRBJ1-5, with D perhaps matching TRBD1 (6 bases). The ends were cut back, 6 bases at V and 4 bases at J, with 13 bases in the middle. There are 13 residues in the CDR3. Germline-derived CDR1 and CDR2 are DFQATT and SNEGSKA (reference sequence).

In regard to this clonotype: The junction shows a germline mismatch at one end, possibly a read error. The CDR3 DNA follows: TGCAGTGCTAGCTCGACTAGCGGGGCCAACACCGTGGAGCTGTTTTTT. Protein sequence: CSASSTSGANTVELFF. The rearrangement uses TRBV20-1 and TRBJ2-2, with 11 bases that match TRBD2. The CDR3 loop spans 16 amino acids. Germline V CDR1 and CDR2: DFQATT, SNEGSKA (reference sequence).

In its sample, this clonotype was seen many times. The J gene is TRBJ2-1, the V gene TRBV12-3 or TRBV12-4, with TRBD2 matching 14 bases. The CDR3 is 20 amino acids. V lost 6 bases, J lost 3 bases, and 16 bases stayed unmatched. The CDR3, as DNA: TGTGCCAGCAGCCACCCAGGGACTAGCGGGAGTTGGCTCCTCTACAATGAGCAGTTCTTC. This codes for CASSHPGTSGSWLLYNEQFF.

The table lists this clonotype with many counts. The chain joins TRBV2 to TRBJ2-3; D is ambiguous. Trimming stripped 6 bases from V and 5 bases from J, with 15 bases between. This CDR3 region has 14 residues. Germline CDR1 SNHLY, CDR2 FYNNEI. The CDR3 coding sequence is TGTGCCAGCAGGCTCGGCCTATCGGGAGATACGCAGTATTTT. Translating it yields CASRLGLSGDTQYF.

This clonotype was counted a few times. The V gene is TRBV12-3 or TRBV12-4, the J gene TRBJ1-5; the match to TRBD1 covers 8 bases. This CDR3 is built from 15 residues. The junction had 4 bases not matched to a gene; V was cut back by 6 bases and J by 0 bases. CDR3 coding DNA: TGTGCCAGCAGCCAAGGGACAGGTAGCAATCAGCCCCAGCATTTT. Its protein product is CASSQGTGSNQPQHF.

The V call is TRBV11-2, the J call TRBJ1-2; D possibly corresponds to TRBD1 (5 bases). The length of the CDR3 is 13 residues. CDR1 is SGHAT, CDR2 FQNNGV, per germline. V shed 7 bases and J shed 5 bases, with 14 bases lying between them. The CDR3 DNA is TGTGCCAGCAACTCCGACAGCCCGTATGGCTACACCTTC. Translating it yields CASNSDSPYGYTF.

This clonotype was counted only a few times. This chain uses TRBV14 with TRBJ2-7; D unclear. The CDR3 covers 12 residues. V was trimmed by 1 base and J by 3 bases, leaving 4 bases between them. The germline V gene has CDR1 SGHDN and CDR2 FVKESK. The CDR3 coding sequence is TGTGCCAGCAGCCAAGTGATCTACGAGCAGTACTTC. This codes for CASSQVIYEQYF.

This sequence joins TRBV9 and TRBJ2-1, with 8 bases fitting TRBD2. Losses at the gene ends were 0 bases for V and 4 bases for J; bases not matched to a gene: 3. Germline V gene data show CDR1 as SGDLS and CDR2 as YYNGEE. The CDR3 has 15 amino acids. CDR3 protein: CASSVDSGTYNEQFF. Here the CDR3 DNA reads TGTGCCAGCAGCGTAGATAGCGGGACGTACAATGAGCAGTTCTTC.

This clonotype showed up just a few times. CDR3 nucleotide sequence: TGCAGTGCTAGCCTAGCGGGAGGGCCGAGGAATGAGCAGTTCTTC. This codes for CSASLAGGPRNEQFF. The rearrangement joins TRBV20-1 to TRBJ2-1; TRBD2 matches 12 bases. The CDR3 sequence is 15 residues long. V was clipped by 3 bases and J by 7 bases; unmatched bases: 7. Germline V gene sequence: CDR1 DFQATT, CDR2 SNEGSKA (reference sequence).

This chain connects TRBV7-8 to TRBJ2-3; 8 nucleotides agree with TRBD2. This CDR3 is built from 15 residues. Germline V gives CDR1 SGHVS, CDR2 FQNEAQ. V trimming: 2 bases; J trimming: 2 bases; junction bases outside the gene matches: 3. CDR3 sequence reads: CASSLLAGHTDTQYF. As DNA, the CDR3 is TGTGCCAGCAGCTTACTAGCGGGCCACACAGATACGCAGTATTTT. The full variable domain, its missing parts supplied by reference TRBV7-8 and TRBJ2-3, is GAGVSQSPRYKVAKRGQDVALRCDPISGHVSLFWYQQALGQGPEFLTYFQNEAQLDKSGLPSDRFFAERPEGSVSTLKIQRTQQEDSAVYLCASSLLAGHTDTQYFGPGTRLTVL.

The chain combines TRBV3-1 with TRBJ2-1; 12 nucleotides match TRBD2. The CDR3 consists of 16 residues. V shed 1 base and J 4 bases; nucleotides not matched to a gene: 2. Looked up from germline, CDR1 is LGHDT and CDR2 is YNNKEL (reference sequence). In DNA form, the CDR3 reads TGTGCCAGCAGCCAAGGACTAGCGGGGGCATACAATGAGCAGTTCTTC. This codes for CASSQGLAGAYNEQFF.

In its sample, this clonotype was seen a few times. The chain links TRBV20-1 to TRBJ1-6; tentative D call: TRBD1 (5 bases). Per germline, CDR1 DFQATT and CDR2 SNEGSKA (reference sequence). V lost 4 bases to trimming and J lost 4 bases, with 14 bases between them. The CDR3 is 15 amino acids. The DNA for the CDR3 is TGCAGTGCTAAACCACCCGGGACGTATAATTCACCCCTCCACTTT. This encodes CSAKPPGTYNSPLHF.

This clonotype was counted between two and nine times. V is TRBV5-1 and J is TRBJ1-6; D may be TRBD1 (6 bases). The V end was cut by 2 bases, the J end by 2 bases, with 11 bases between. Germline V gene data show CDR1 as SGHRS and CDR2 as YFSETQ. This CDR3 is 16 amino acids long. The CDR3 reads CASSLTGNPYNSPLHF. Here the CDR3 DNA reads TGCGCCAGCAGCTTAACAGGGAATCCCTATAATTCACCCCTCCACTTT.

This clonotype was seen a few times. The rearrangement joins TRBV29-1 to TRBJ1-2; D is unclear. Trimming cost V 6 bases and J 4 bases, with 15 bases left between them. CDR1 is SQVTM and CDR2 is ANQGSEA in the germline V gene. This CDR3 region has 13 residues. CDR3 sequence (DNA): TGCAGCGTCGACCGGACGGAGGGCTATGGCTACACCTTC. It codes for CSVDRTEGYGYTF.

This clonotype appeared a few times. The V gene is TRBV30, the J gene TRBJ2-1; D remains unclear. V shed 3 bases and J shed 6 bases, with 18 bases lying between them. The CDR3 is 15 residues long. Germline CDR1 reads GTSNPN; CDR2 reads SVGIG (reference sequence). The CDR3 reads CAWSAGPYPSNEQFF. The CDR3 region has the DNA TGTGCCTGGAGCGCCGGCCCATACCCCTCCAATGAGCAGTTCTTC.

The table lists this clonotype with a few counts. The V call is TRBV27, the J call TRBJ2-1; D may be TRBD2 (6 bases). Germline V CDR1 and CDR2: MNHEY, SMNVEV (reference sequence). V was cut by 0 bases and J by 9 bases, with 12 bases left in between. The CDR3 runs to 14 residues. The CDR3: CASSLSRELVEQFF. The CDR3 DNA follows: TGTGCCAGCAGTTTATCACGGGAGTTGGTTGAGCAGTTCTTC.

This clonotype turned up a few times. This chain uses TRBV28 with TRBJ2-7, with a weak D call TRBD2 (6 bases). The CDR3 loop spans 13 amino acids. Germline CDR1 MDHEN, CDR2 SYDVKM. Trimming removed 7 bases from V and 2 bases from J, with 12 bases in between. In nucleotides, the CDR3 is TGTGCCAGCAAAGGAGGGGCAACCTACGAGCAGTACTTC. It is translated as CASKGGATYEQYF.

This clonotype was seen only a few times. The chain is built from TRBV20-1 and TRBJ1-5; D ambiguous. Germline-derived CDR1 and CDR2 are DFQATT and SNEGSKA (reference sequence). CDR3 length: 12 amino acids. The ends were cut back, 0 bases at V and 7 bases at J, with 7 bases in the middle. The CDR3 bases are TGCAGTGCTAGAGAATTCGGACAGCCCCAGCATTTT. Protein sequence: CSAREFGQPQHF.

The sample holds many counts of this clonotype. The rearrangement joins TRBV15 to TRBJ2-3; D may be TRBD2 (5 bases). The CDR3 has 14 residues. Per the germline V gene, CDR1 is LNHNV and CDR2 is YYDKDF (reference sequence). V lost 3 bases and J lost 2, with 9 bases in between. As DNA, the CDR3 is TGTGCCACCAGCAGCCGACTAACCACAGATACGCAGTATTTT. Amino acids: CATSSRLTTDTQYF.

In this sample, this clonotype turned up a few times. The chain couples TRBV19 to TRBJ2-3; TRBD1 matches 9 bases. Germline V CDR1 and CDR2: LNHDA, SQIVND (reference sequence). CDR3 size: 17 residues. V gave up 5 bases and J gave up 5 bases; unmatched junction bases: 14. The CDR3 region has the DNA TGTGCCAGTAGTCTACTGGACAGGGGAGGTCGCGGAGATACGCAGTATTTT. Translating gives CASSLLDRGGRGDTQYF.

This clonotype has just a few counts. This chain connects TRBV7-2 to TRBJ1-6, with a tentative D call TRBD1 (5 bases). Germline V gives CDR1 SGHTA, CDR2 FQGNSA. There are 15 residues in the CDR3. V was clipped by 5 bases and J by 6 bases, with 14 bases between them. In DNA, the CDR3 is TGTGCCAGCAGCATATCGCAGGGTAGTAATTCACCCCTCCACTTT. This translates into CASSISQGSNSPLHF. Together with reference TRBV7-2 and TRBJ1-6, the CDR3 gives the full variable domain: GAGVSQSPSNKVTEKGKDVELRCDPISGHTALYWYRQSLGQGLEFLIYFQGNSAPDKSGLPSDRFSAERTGGSVSTLTIQRTQQEDSAVYLCASSISQGSNSPLHFGNGTRLTVT.

This clonotype was found a few times. The chain uses TRBV3-1 and TRBJ2-2, with D possibly being TRBD1 or TRBD2 (5 bases each). Germline assignment: CDR1 LGHDT and CDR2 YNNKEL (reference sequence). The CDR3 spans 16 residues. The ends were cut back, 1 base at V and 2 bases at J, with 11 bases in the middle. CDR3 DNA sequence: TGTGCCAGCAGCCAAGCCCCGGGACCCAACACCGGGGAGCTGTTTTTT. Protein product: CASSQAPGPNTGELFF.

This clonotype was seen at least ten times. The chain recombines TRBV6-1 with TRBJ2-1; 12 nucleotides line up with TRBD2. V was pared by 5 bases and J by 6 bases, with 11 bases of the junction left unmatched. Germline values: CDR1 MNHNS, CDR2 SASEGT. The CDR3 is 17 residues long. Here the CDR3 DNA reads TGTGCCAGCAGTCTAGGACTAGCGGGGATAGGGCTCAATGAGCAGTTCTTC. It yields the protein CASSLGLAGIGLNEQFF.

The chain joins TRBV5-1 to TRBJ2-5; TRBD2 is a possible D gene (6 bases). Per germline, CDR1 SGHRS and CDR2 YFSETQ. CDR3 length: 14 amino acids. V was clipped by 0 bases and J by 5 bases, with 11 bases between them. CDR3: CASSLAPGRETQYF. For the CDR3, the DNA is TGCGCCAGCAGCTTGGCTCCAGGGAGGGAGACCCAGTACTTC.

This clonotype was picked up a small number of times. The chain is built from TRBV6-2 or TRBV6-3 and TRBJ1-5, with 8 bases that match TRBD1. V lost 6 bases to trimming and J lost 0 bases; unmatched junction nucleotides: 13. In germline, CDR1 is MNHEY, CDR2 SVGEGT. CDR3 size: 18 residues. CDR3 residues: CASRRQPGGRNSNQPQHF. CDR3 DNA: TGTGCCAGCAGAAGGCAACCAGGGGGCCGAAATAGCAATCAGCCCCAGCATTTT.